Listed below are T cell receptor beta chains from one sample, sequenced in a study of radiation and T cells in renal cell carcinoma. Produced via immunoSEQ multiplex PCR; TCRdb's table is partial and in-frame only. The sample includes some 100,000 clones, 82% of them seen just once. The sequenced sample was blood, obtained from a patient whose treatment included radiotherapy and nephrectomy. Every receptor here comes from a man aged 60 to 75 with renal cell carcinoma. The CDR3 runs from the conserved cysteine through the conserved F or W. D genes are given only for firm matches. Rows give clone size only sometimes, using once, few, many, or a class for an expanded clone.

>TRBV6-1|TRBJ2-7|.|TRBD2
CASSEGLAGLGEQYF
TGTGCCAGCAGTGAAGGATTAGCGGGCTTGGGCGAGCAGTACTTC
>TRBV30|TRBJ2-1|.|TRBD2
CAWSVGLAGAFDEQFF
TGTGCCTGGAGTGTTGGGTTAGCGGGCGCGTTTGATGAGCAGTTCTTC
>TRBV7-2|TRBJ2-2|once|TRBD1
CASSSGTGTGELFF
TGTGCCAGCAGCTCTGGGACAGGGACCGGGGAGCTGTTTTTT
>TRBV29-1|TRBJ2-3|.|.
CSASIPGTDTQYF
TGCAGCGCGTCCATTCCGGGGACAGATACGCAGTATTTT
>TRBV28|TRBJ2-7|.|.
CASSFRGITYEQYF
TGTGCCAGCAGTTTTAGGGGTATTACCTACGAGCAGTACTTC
>TRBV10-3|TRBJ2-3|.|.
CATKGGADTQYF
TGTGCCACCAAGGGGGGGGCAGATACGCAGTATTTT
>TRBV28|TRBJ2-5|few|.
CASFAVGVETQYF
TGTGCCAGCTTCGCGGTGGGCGTGGAGACCCAGTACTTC
>TRBV30|TRBJ2-3|.|.
CAWSVSGSGGDTQYF
TGTGCCTGGAGTGTCTCGGGTTCTGGTGGAGATACGCAGTATTTT
>TRBV5-8|TRBJ2-2|.|.
CASSLDWAAGELFF
TGTGCCAGCAGCTTGGATTGGGCGGCCGGGGAGCTGTTTTTT
>TRBV7-9|TRBJ1-3|.|.
CASSLGSAGATIYF
TGTGCCAGCAGCTTAGGGTCGGCAGGCGCCACCATATATTTT
>TRBV4-2|TRBJ2-1|.|.
CASSQEGGGSSYNEQFF
TGTGCCAGCAGCCAAGAGGGTGGGGGGAGCTCCTACAATGAGCAGTTCTTC
>TRBV9|TRBJ1-2|.|.
CASSVVMEGHYGYTF
TGTGCCAGCAGCGTAGTGATGGAGGGGCACTATGGCTACACCTTC
>TRBV4-2|TRBJ2-6|.|TRBD1
CASSQPGTGETNVLTF
TGTGCCAGCAGCCAACCGGGGACAGGGGAGACCAACGTCCTGACTTTC
>TRBV2|TRBJ2-7|.|.
CAEGEPSSYEQYF
TGTGCCGAAGGGGAGCCCAGCTCCTACGAGCAGTACTTC
>TRBV10-3|TRBJ2-2|.|TRBD1
CAIGTGEGTGELFF
TGTGCCATTGGGACAGGGGAAGGTACCGGGGAGCTGTTTTTT
>TRBV5-1|TRBJ1-6|.|.
CASSLDVAAPRKSPLHF
TGCGCCAGCAGCTTGGACGTAGCCGCCCCGAGGAAATCACCCCTCCACTTT
>TRBV6-5|TRBJ2-7|.|TRBD1
CASSLSRDREYF
TGTGCCAGCAGTTTGAGCCGGGACAGGGAATACTTC
>TRBV9|TRBJ2-1|few|TRBD1
CASSGDRHNEQFF
TGTGCCAGCAGCGGGGACAGACACAATGAGCAGTTCTTC
>TRBV27|TRBJ1-5|.|.
CASSPLSGFSNQPQHF
TGTGCCAGCAGTCCCCTTTCCGGCTTTAGCAATCAGCCCCAGCATTTT
>TRBV19|TRBJ2-7|.|TRBD2
CASSEQRDSYEQYF
TGTGCCAGTAGTGAACAGCGGGACTCCTACGAGCAGTACTTC
>TRBV7-2|TRBJ1-2|.|.
CASSLVGGDNYGYTF
TGTGCCAGCAGCTTAGTGGGCGGCGATAACTATGGCTACACCTTC
>TRBV2|TRBJ2-7|.|TRBD1
CASSPLGQLIDEQYF
TGTGCCAGCAGCCCCTTGGGACAGCTAATCGACGAGCAGTACTTC
>TRBV19|TRBJ1-1|.|.
CASSVTKNTEAFF
TGTGCCAGTAGTGTTACAAAGAACACTGAAGCTTTCTTT
>TRBV10-3|TRBJ2-7|.|.
CAISEGGTFRVSRQYF
TGTGCCATCAGTGAAGGGGGGACTTTCCGCGTGAGTCGGCAGTACTTC
>TRBV15|TRBJ2-5|once|.
CATSVGQREETQYF
TGTGCCACCAGCGTAGGACAGAGAGAAGAGACCCAGTACTTC
>TRBV5-1|TRBJ1-1|.|.
CASSFQNENTEAFF
TGCGCCAGCAGCTTTCAGAACGAGAACACTGAAGCTTTCTTT
>TRBV30|TRBJ1-6|.|.
CAWSYFEGTFRNSPLHF
TGTGCCTGGAGCTATTTCGAAGGGACTTTTCGCAATTCACCCCTCCACTTT
>TRBV28|TRBJ2-5|once|.
CASSTPWGGGQETQYF
TGTGCCAGCAGTACCCCTTGGGGAGGGGGACAAGAGACCCAGTACTTC